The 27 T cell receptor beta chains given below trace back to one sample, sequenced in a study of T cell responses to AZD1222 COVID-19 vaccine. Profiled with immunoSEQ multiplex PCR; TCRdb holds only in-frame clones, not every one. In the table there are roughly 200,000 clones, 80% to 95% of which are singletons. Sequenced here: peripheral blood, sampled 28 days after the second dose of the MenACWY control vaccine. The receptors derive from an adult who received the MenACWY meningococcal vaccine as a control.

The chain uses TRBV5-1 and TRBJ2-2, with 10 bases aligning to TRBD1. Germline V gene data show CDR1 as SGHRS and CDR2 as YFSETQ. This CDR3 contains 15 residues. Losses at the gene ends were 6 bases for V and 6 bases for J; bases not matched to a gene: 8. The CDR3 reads CASTSRDRGPGELFF. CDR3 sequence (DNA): TGCGCCAGCACCTCCAGGGACAGGGGCCCCGGGGAGCTGTTTTTT.

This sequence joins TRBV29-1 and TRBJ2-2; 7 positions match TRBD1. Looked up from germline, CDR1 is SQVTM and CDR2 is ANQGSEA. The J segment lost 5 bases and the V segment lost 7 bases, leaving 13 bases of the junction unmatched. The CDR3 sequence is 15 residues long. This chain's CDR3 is CSAGYRQGGTGELFF. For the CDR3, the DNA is TGCAGCGCAGGGTACCGACAGGGTGGAACCGGGGAGCTGTTTTTT.

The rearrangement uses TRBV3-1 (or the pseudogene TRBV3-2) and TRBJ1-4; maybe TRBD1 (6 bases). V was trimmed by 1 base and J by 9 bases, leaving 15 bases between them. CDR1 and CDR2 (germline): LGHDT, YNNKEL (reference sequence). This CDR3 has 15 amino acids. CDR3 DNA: TGTGCCAGCAGCCAAGCTACAGGGAAGTTGAAAAAACTGTTTTTT. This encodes CASSQATGKLKKLFF.

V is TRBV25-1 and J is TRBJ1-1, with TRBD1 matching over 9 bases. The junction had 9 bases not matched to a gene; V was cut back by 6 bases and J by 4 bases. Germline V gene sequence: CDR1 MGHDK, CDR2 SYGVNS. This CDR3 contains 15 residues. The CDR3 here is CASRGAGQGRTEAFF. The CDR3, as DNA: TGTGCCAGCAGGGGGGCGGGACAGGGTCGCACTGAAGCTTTCTTT. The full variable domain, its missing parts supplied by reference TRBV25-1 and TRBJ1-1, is EADIYQTPRYLVIGTGKKITLECSQTMGHDKMYWYQQDPGMELHLIHYSYGVNSTEKGDLSSESTVSRIRTEHFPLTLESARPSHTSQYLCASRGAGQGRTEAFFGQGTRLTVV.

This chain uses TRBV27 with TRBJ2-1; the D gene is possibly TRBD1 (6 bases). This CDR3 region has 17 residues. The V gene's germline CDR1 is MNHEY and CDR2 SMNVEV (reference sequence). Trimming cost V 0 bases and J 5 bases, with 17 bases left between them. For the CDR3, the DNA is TGTGCCAGCAGTTTATCTTGGCGAGGGGGACCAAACAATGAGCAGTTCTTC. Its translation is CASSLSWRGGPNNEQFF.

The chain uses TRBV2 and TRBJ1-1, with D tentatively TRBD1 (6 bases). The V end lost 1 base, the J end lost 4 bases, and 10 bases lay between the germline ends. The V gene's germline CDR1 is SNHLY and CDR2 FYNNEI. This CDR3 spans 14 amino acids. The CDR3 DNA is TGTGCCAGCAGTGAAGGCAGGGGCAGCACTGAAGCTTTCTTT. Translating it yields CASSEGRGSTEAFF.

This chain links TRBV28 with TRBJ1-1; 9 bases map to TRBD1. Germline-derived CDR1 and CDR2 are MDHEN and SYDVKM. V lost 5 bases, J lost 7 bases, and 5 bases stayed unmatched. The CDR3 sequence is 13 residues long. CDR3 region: CASSNTGGFEAFF. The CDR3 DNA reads TGTGCCAGCAGTAACACAGGGGGCTTTGAAGCTTTCTTT.

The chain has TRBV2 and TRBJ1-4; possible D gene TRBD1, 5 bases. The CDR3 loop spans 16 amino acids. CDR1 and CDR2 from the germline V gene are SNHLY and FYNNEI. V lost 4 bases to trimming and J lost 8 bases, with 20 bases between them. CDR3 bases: TGTGCCAGCAGTGGAGTCGGTTTAGGGGTTAAGGAAAAACTGTTTTTT. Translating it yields CASSGVGLGVKEKLFF.

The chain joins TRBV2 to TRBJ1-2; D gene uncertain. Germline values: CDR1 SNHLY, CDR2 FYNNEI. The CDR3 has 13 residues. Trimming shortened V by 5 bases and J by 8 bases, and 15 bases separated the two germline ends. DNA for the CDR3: TGTGCCAGCAGTCCAACCCCGGTCCAGGGCTACACCTTC. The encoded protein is CASSPTPVQGYTF.

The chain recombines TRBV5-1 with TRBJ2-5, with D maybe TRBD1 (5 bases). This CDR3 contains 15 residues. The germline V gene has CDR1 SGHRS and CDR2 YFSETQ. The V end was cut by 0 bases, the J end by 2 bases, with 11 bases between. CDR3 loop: CASSLGQGGQETQYF. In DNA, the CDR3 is TGCGCCAGCAGCTTGGGGCAGGGTGGTCAAGAGACCCAGTACTTC.

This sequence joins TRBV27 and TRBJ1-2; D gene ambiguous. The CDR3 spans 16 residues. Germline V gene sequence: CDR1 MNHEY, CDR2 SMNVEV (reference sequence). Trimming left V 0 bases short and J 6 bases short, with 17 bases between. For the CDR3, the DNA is TGTGCCAGCAGTTTATCGGGCTCTACAGAGAAGCATGGCTACACCTTC. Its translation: CASSLSGSTEKHGYTF.

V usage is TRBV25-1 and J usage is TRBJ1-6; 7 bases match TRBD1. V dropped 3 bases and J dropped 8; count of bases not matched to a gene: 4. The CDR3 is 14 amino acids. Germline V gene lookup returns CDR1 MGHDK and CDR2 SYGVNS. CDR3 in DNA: TGTGCCAGCAGTGACTGGGACAGTTATTCACCCCTCCACTTT. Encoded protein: CASSDWDSYSPLHF.

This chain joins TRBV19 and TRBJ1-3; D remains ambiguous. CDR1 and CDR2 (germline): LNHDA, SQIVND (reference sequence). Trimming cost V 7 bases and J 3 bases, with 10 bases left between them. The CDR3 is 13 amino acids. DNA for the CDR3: TGTGCCAGTAAATCCTGGGGTGGAAACACCATATATTTT. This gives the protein CASKSWGGNTIYF. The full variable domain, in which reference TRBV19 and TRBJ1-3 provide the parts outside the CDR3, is DGGITQSPKYLFRKEGQNVTLSCEQNLNHDAMYWYRQDPGQGLRLIYYSQIVNDFQKGDIAEGYSVSREKKESFPLTVTSAQKNPTAFYLCASKSWGGNTIYFGEGSWLTVV.

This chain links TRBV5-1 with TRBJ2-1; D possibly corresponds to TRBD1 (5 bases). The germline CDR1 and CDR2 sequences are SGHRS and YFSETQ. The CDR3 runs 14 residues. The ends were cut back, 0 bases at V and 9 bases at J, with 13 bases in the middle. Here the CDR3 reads CASSLGQGTSEQFF. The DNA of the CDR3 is TGCGCCAGCAGCTTGGGGCAGGGAACGAGTGAGCAGTTCTTC.

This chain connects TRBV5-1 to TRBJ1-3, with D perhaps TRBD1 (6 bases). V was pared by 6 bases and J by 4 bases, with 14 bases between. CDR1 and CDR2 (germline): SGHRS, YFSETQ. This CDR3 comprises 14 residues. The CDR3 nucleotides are TGCGCCAGCAAACAGGGAAATCGGGGAAACACCATATATTTT. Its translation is CASKQGNRGNTIYF.

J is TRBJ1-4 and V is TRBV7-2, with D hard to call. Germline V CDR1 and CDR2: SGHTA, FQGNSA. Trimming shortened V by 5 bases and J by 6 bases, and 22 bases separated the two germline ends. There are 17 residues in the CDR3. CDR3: CASSLGRTPMRYEKLFF. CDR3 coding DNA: TGTGCCAGCAGCCTGGGCCGTACACCCATGCGGTATGAAAAACTGTTTTTT. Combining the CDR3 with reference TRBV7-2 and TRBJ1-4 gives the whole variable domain GAGVSQSPSNKVTEKGKDVELRCDPISGHTALYWYRQSLGQGLEFLIYFQGNSAPDKSGLPSDRFSAERTGGSVSTLTIQRTQQEDSAVYLCASSLGRTPMRYEKLFFGSGTQLSVL.

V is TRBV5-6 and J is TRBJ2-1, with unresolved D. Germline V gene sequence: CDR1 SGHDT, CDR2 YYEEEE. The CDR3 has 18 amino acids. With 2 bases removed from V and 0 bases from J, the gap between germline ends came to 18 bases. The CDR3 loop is CASSLPVTSANSYNEQFF. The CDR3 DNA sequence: TGTGCCAGCAGCTTACCCGTTACCAGCGCAAACTCCTACAATGAGCAGTTCTTC.

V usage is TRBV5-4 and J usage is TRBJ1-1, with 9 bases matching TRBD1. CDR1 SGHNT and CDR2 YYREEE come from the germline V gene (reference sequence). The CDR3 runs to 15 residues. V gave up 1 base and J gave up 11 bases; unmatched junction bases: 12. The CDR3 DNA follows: TGTGCCAGCAGCTTGTATCAGGGACAGGGTTTTGACGCTTTCTTT. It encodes CASSLYQGQGFDAFF.

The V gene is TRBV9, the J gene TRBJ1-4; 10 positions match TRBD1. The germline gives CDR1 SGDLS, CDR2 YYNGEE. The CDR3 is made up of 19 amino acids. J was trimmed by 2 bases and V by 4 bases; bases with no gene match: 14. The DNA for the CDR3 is TGTGCCAGCAGCCGATGGCCCGGGACAGGGGAAGGCACTAATGAAAAACTGTTTTTT. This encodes CASSRWPGTGEGTNEKLFF.

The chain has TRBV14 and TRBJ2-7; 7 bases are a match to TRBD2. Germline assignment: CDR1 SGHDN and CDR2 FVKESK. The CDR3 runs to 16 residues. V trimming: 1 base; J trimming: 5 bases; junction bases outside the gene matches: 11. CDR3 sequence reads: CASSQVAGVGRNEQYF. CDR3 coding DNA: TGTGCCAGCAGCCAAGTGGCGGGGGTGGGGAGGAACGAGCAGTACTTC.

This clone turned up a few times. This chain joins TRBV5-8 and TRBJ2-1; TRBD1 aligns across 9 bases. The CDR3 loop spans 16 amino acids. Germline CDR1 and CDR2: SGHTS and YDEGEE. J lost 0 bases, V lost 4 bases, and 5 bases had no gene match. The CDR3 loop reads CASSPGQGNSYNEQFF. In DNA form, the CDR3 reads TGTGCCAGCAGCCCGGGACAGGGAAACTCCTACAATGAGCAGTTCTTC.

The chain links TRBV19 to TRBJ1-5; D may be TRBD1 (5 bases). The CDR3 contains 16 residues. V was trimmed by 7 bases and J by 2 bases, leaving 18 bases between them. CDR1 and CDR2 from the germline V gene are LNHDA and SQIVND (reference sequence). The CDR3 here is CASMPGGFGGNQPQHF. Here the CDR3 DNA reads TGTGCCAGTATGCCCGGGGGGTTTGGCGGCAATCAGCCCCAGCATTTT.

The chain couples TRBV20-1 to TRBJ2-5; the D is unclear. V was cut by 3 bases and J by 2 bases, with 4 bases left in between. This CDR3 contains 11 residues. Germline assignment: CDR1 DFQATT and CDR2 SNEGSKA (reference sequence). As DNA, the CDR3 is TGCAGTGCTAGTTTACAAGAGACCCAGTACTTC. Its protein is CSASLQETQYF.

In DNA form, the CDR3 reads TGTGCCAGCAGCTTGCGGGGGACAGGGAGGGTCACCGGGGAGCTGTTTTTT. The encoded protein is CASSLRGTGRVTGELFF. This chain connects TRBV5-6 to TRBJ2-2, with 9 nucleotides matching TRBD1. V was pared by 1 base and J by 4 bases, with 8 bases of the junction left unmatched. In germline, CDR1 is SGHDT, CDR2 YYEEEE. The CDR3 has 17 residues.

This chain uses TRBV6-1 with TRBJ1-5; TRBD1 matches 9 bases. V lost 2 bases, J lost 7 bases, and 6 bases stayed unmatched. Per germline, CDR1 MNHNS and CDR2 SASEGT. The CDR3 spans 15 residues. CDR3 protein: CASSEQGQGGQPQHF. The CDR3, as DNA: TGTGCCAGCAGTGAACAGGGACAGGGTGGGCAGCCCCAGCATTTT.

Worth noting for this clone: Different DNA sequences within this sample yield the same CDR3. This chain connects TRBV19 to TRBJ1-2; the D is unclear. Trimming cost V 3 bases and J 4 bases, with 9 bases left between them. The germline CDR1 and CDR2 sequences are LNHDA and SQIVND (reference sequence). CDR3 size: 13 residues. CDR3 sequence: CASSIGSVYGYTF. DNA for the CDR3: TGTGCCAGTAGTATCGGGTCCGTCTATGGCTACACCTTC.

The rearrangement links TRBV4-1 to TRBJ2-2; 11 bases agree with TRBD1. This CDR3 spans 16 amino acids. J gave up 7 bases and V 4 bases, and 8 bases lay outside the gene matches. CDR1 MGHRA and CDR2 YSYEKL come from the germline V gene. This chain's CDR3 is CASSRGQGARGGELFF. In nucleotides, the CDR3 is TGCGCCAGCAGCCGAGGACAGGGGGCGCGAGGCGGGGAGCTGTTTTTT.